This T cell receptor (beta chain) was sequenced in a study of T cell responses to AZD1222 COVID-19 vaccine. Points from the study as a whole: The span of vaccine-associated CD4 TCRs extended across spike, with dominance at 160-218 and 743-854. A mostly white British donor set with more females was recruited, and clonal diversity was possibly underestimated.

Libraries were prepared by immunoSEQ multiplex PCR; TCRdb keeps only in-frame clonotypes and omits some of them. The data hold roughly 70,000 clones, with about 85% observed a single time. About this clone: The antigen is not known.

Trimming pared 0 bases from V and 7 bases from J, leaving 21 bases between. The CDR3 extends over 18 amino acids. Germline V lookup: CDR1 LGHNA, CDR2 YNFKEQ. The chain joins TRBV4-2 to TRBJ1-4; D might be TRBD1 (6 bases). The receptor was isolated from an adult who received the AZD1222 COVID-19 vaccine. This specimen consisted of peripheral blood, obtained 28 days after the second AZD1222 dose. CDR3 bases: TGTGCCAGCAGCCAAGATGCCTCGAACAGGGTTCAATCTGAAAAACTGTTTTTT. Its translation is CASSQDASNRVQSEKLFF.